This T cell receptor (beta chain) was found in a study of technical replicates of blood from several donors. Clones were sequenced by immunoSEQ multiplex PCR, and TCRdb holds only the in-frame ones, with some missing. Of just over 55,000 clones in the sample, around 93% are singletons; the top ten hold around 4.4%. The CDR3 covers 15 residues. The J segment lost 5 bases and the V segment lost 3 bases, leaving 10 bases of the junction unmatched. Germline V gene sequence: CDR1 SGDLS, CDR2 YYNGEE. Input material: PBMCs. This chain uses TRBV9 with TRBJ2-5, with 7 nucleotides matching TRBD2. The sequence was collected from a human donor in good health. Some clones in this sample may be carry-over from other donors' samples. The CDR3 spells CASSAGGGLTETQYF. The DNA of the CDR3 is TGTGCCAGCAGCGCCGGTGGGGGACTAACTGAGACCCAGTACTTC.